A selection of T cell receptor beta chains follows, all from one sample in a study of cytomegalovirus exposure and HLA in healthy donors. Measured with immunoSEQ multiplex PCR; TCRdb has only the in-frame clones, and not every one. Reported are 100,000 to 150,000 clones; the ten largest clones contain roughly 0.94%. Input material: PBMCs. These receptors all come from a man aged 18 to 30 in good health and CMV-seronegative. CDR3s include the opening cysteine and the closing phenylalanine or tryptophan. D genes are given only for firm matches.

V gene,J gene,D gene,CDR3 DNA,CDR3 protein
TRBV5-1,TRBJ2-1,TRBD2,TGCGCCAGCAGCTTGGGGTGGGGGGGTCACAATGAGCAGTTCTTC,CASSLGWGGHNEQFF
TRBV18,TRBJ1-3,.,TGTGCCAGCTCACCACCGAGCAGGGTTGGAAACACCATATATTTT,CASSPPSRVGNTIYF
TRBV4-2,TRBJ1-6,.,TGTGCCAGCAGCCACGCTATAGGGGAAACGCTTAACGGTAATTCACCCCTCCCCTTT,CASSHAIGETLNGNSPLPF
TRBV18,TRBJ2-6,.,TGTGCCAGCTCACCAGGTCTGGGGGCGCGTTCGGCCAACGTCCTGACTTTC,CASSPGLGARSANVLTF
TRBV18,TRBJ1-5,.,TGTGCCAGCTCACCGTTCCGGGACACCCGTAGCAATCAGCCCCAGCATTTT,CASSPFRDTRSNQPQHF
TRBV2,TRBJ1-2,TRBD1,TGTGCCAGCAGTGAAGGAGGGACAGGTGGATTTGGCCTCTATGGCTACACCTTC,CASSEGGTGGFGLYGYTF
TRBV27,TRBJ1-1,.,TGTGCCAGCAGTTTATGGTCAGGCGGGTCGGCTGAAGCTTTCTTT,CASSLWSGGSAEAFF
TRBV29-1,TRBJ2-3,TRBD2,TGCAGCGTTGCCGGGGGGACTAGCACAGATACGCAGTATTTT,CSVAGGTSTDTQYF
TRBV5-1,TRBJ1-3,TRBD1,TGCGCCAGCAGCTGGATGCTGACAGGGAGTGGAAACACCATATATTTT,CASSWMLTGSGNTIYF
TRBV2,TRBJ2-1,.,TGTGCCATCCCCTGGAGGGGAGTTGAGCAGTTCTTC,CAIPWRGVEQFF
TRBV29-1,TRBJ2-7,.,TGCAGCGTTGTGGGCAGGGCAAGGTACGAGCAGTACTTC,CSVVGRARYEQYF
TRBV5-1,TRBJ2-7,TRBD2,TGCGCCAGCAGCTTGGGAGCGGGAGGGGCCTACGAGCAGTACTTC,CASSLGAGGAYEQYF
TRBV9,TRBJ2-3,TRBD2,TGTGCCAGCAGCGTAACCAGCGGGGGAGATACGCAGTATTTT,CASSVTSGGDTQYF
TRBV29-1,TRBJ1-2,.,TGCAGCGTAACGAGGGACACCAACTATGGCTACACCTTC,CSVTRDTNYGYTF
TRBV18,TRBJ2-7,TRBD1,TGTGCCAGCTCGGACCCCGGGACAGACTACGAGCAGTACTTC,CASSDPGTDYEQYF
TRBV5-6,TRBJ2-4,TRBD2,TGTGCCAGCAGCCGAAGAGGACTAGCGGGATTGCTAGCCAAAAACATTCAGTACTTC,CASSRRGLAGLLAKNIQYF
TRBV9,TRBJ1-2,TRBD1,TGTGCCAGCAGCGTAGGGGGACAGGGTGGAGGCTACACCTTC,CASSVGGQGGGYTF
TRBV6-1,TRBJ1-2,.,TGTGCCAGCAGTGAAGGAGGGGGTGGCTACACCTTC,CASSEGGGGYTF
TRBV5-6,TRBJ2-1,.,TGTGCCAGCAGCTTGGGACTAGGGGATTACAATGAGCAGTTCTTC,CASSLGLGDYNEQFF
TRBV12-5,TRBJ2-1,.,TGTGCTAGTGGTTTGAGGCAGCGCGATGTGAGTGAGCAGTTCTTC,CASGLRQRDVSEQFF
TRBV5-6,TRBJ2-7,TRBD1,TGTGCCAGCGGGACAGCCTACGAGCAGTACTTC,CASGTAYEQYF
TRBV19,TRBJ1-4,TRBD1,TGTGCCAGTAGTACATCGACAGGGTGGGTTGAAAAACTGTTTTTT,CASSTSTGWVEKLFF
TRBV4-1,TRBJ2-7,.,TGCGCCAGCAGCCACGGGGTAGAGGGCGAGCAGTACTTC,CASSHGVEGEQYF
TRBV2,TRBJ2-1,TRBD2,TGTGCCAGCAGGGAAGGGACTAGCTACAATGAGCAGTTCTTC,CASREGTSYNEQFF
TRBV28,TRBJ2-4,TRBD2,TGTGCCAGCAAATCCGGGACTAGCGGGCGACGAGCCAAAAACATTCAGTACTTC,CASKSGTSGRRAKNIQYF
TRBV2,TRBJ1-5,.,TGTGCTAGCAGTAGGGGGTGGCAGCCCCAGCATTTT,CASSRGWQPQHF
TRBV6-1,TRBJ1-4,TRBD1,TGTGCCAGCAGTGACCGCCGGGACAGGGGTAATGAAAAACTGTTTTTT,CASSDRRDRGNEKLFF
TRBV11-2,TRBJ1-5,.,TGTGCCAGCAGCGGGACATCGAAAGTCAATCAGCCCCAGCATTTT,CASSGTSKVNQPQHF
TRBV27,TRBJ2-3,.,TGTGCCAGCAGTCCGAGAGGGACAGATACGCAGTATTTT,CASSPRGTDTQYF
TRBV15,TRBJ2-7,TRBD1,TGTGCCACCAGCAGAGTCACCGGGACAGGGGGCACCTACGAGCAGTACTTC,CATSRVTGTGGTYEQYF
TRBV7-2,TRBJ1-5,.,TGTGCCAGCAGCTTAGGCCCGAGCGGCAATCAGCCCCAGCATTTT,CASSLGPSGNQPQHF
TRBV7-9,TRBJ1-2,.,TGTGCCAGCAGCTTAATGAGGGATGGCACATATGGCTACACCTTC,CASSLMRDGTYGYTF
TRBV30,TRBJ1-2,.,TGTGCCTGGAGAGAGGGTTCGGGCTACACCTTC,CAWREGSGYTF
TRBV5-6,TRBJ2-2,TRBD1,TGTGCCAGCAGCTTCCGGACAGGGGGACGGACCGGGGAGCTGTTTTTT,CASSFRTGGRTGELFF
TRBV5-3,TRBJ1-2,.,TGTAGACCTCAGGGGACGCGGGGCTACACCTTC,CRPQGTRGYTF
TRBV19,TRBJ2-1,TRBD1,TGTGCCAGTAGTATATCAGCAGGGGGCAATGAGCAGTTCTTC,CASSISAGGNEQFF
TRBV4-1,TRBJ1-5,.,TGCGCCAGCAGCCAAGTGTGGGCAGAGCGGGGGCCCCAGCATTTT,CASSQVWAERGPQHF
TRBV7-3,TRBJ1-6,.,TGTGCCAGCAGCCCCCGGGAGGAAGGGTACTGTTCACCCCTCCACTTT,CASSPREEGYCSPLHF
TRBV20-1,TRBJ2-7,.,TGCAGTGCTAGACACGGTTTCGAGTACTTC,CSARHGFEYF
TRBV7-8,TRBJ2-5,TRBD2,TGTGCCAGCAGCTTTAGCGGGGGGGCCTTAGGATATTATCAGGAGACCCAGTACTTC,CASSFSGGALGYYQETQYF
TRBV20-1,TRBJ1-2,.,TGCAGTGCTAAGGGGCCCTATGGCTACACCTTC,CSAKGPYGYTF
TRBV6-4,TRBJ2-1,.,TGTGCCAGCAGTGACTCATCAGCAGGGACTCACCTGAGCGATGAGCAGTTCTTC,CASSDSSAGTHLSDEQFF
TRBV10-1,TRBJ2-5,TRBD2,TGCGCCAGCAGTGAGCGACTAGCGGGCCAAGAGACCCAGTACTTC,CASSERLAGQETQYF
TRBV6-1,TRBJ1-6,.,TGTGCCAGCAGTGAAGTGGGGGAGGAAAGTTCACCCCTCCACTTT,CASSEVGEESSPLHF
TRBV9,TRBJ2-1,TRBD2,TGTGCCAGCAGCGTAGTAGGGCTAGCGGCGTACAATGAGCAGTTCTTC,CASSVVGLAAYNEQFF
TRBV30,TRBJ1-5,.,TGTGCCTGGAGTTCCGAGGCGGGCCGTCAGCAGCCCCAGCATTTT,CAWSSEAGRQQPQHF
TRBV6-1,TRBJ2-3,.,TGTGCCAGCAGTGACCCCCAGTTTAGCACAGATACGCAGTATTTT,CASSDPQFSTDTQYF
TRBV5-4,TRBJ1-4,.,TGTGCCAGCAGCTTGCGGGAGGGGGTTAATGAAAAACTGTTTTTT,CASSLREGVNEKLFF
TRBV25-1,TRBJ1-5,.,TGTGCCAGCAGTGAATCGGGAGATCAGCCCCAGCATTTT,CASSESGDQPQHF
TRBV7-9,TRBJ2-5,.,TGTGCCAGCAGCTTTTTTCTTTCAGGGATACAGACCCAGTACTTC,CASSFFLSGIQTQYF
TRBV5-1,TRBJ2-7,TRBD2,TGCGCCAGCAGCCCTAAAGCGGGAGATGTACCAATCTACGAGCAGTACTTC,CASSPKAGDVPIYEQYF
TRBV28,TRBJ2-5,.,TGTGCCAGCAGTTTGTTGCTAACTGCCACCGAGACCCAGTACTTC,CASSLLLTATETQYF
TRBV29-1,TRBJ1-1,.,TGCAGCGTACCGGCGGGCGCTGAAGCTTTCTTT,CSVPAGAEAFF
TRBV29-1,TRBJ2-7,TRBD2,TGCAGCGCCGCCGAACTAGCGGGAGGGCCCTCGAGAGCCGAGCAGTACTTC,CSAAELAGGPSRAEQYF
TRBV9,TRBJ2-5,TRBD2,TGTGCCAGCAGCGTAGGGGGGGGTCGAGAGACCCAGTACTTC,CASSVGGGRETQYF
TRBV19,TRBJ1-2,TRBD1,TGTGCCAGTAGTTCCCGACAGGGGGTGACCAAAACCTATGGCTACACCTTC,CASSSRQGVTKTYGYTF
TRBV6-1,TRBJ2-1,TRBD1,TGTGCCAGCAGGGACAGGCTTTTTCGCAATGAGCAGTTCTTC,CASRDRLFRNEQFF
TRBV25-1,TRBJ2-7,TRBD1,TGTGCCAGCACAGCCGGGACAGGGGCCTACAGCTCCTACGAGCAGTACTTC,CASTAGTGAYSSYEQYF
TRBV5-6,TRBJ1-2,.,TGTGCCAGCAGCACGGGACACACTAACTATGGCTACACCTTC,CASSTGHTNYGYTF
TRBV4-2,TRBJ2-7,TRBD2,TGTGCCAGCAGCCAAGAGCTAGCGGGTTTGAGCTCCTACAAGCAGTACTTC,CASSQELAGLSSYKQYF